These T cell receptor beta chains were read from a single sample in a study of blood T cell repertoires in COVID-19. Only in-frame clones appear in the TCRdb table, and some are missing; sequencing was by immunoSEQ multiplex PCR. Counted here are approximately 250,000 clones, about 91% occurring once; the ten biggest clones make up approximately 3%. The sequenced material came from PBMCs or T cells enriched from blood (not recorded which). Receptor source: a man aged 40-50 years who had been exposed to COVID-19. Both conserved end residues are part of each CDR3. The D gene is left open where the match is weak. Expanded clones are given a class, and other clones once, few, many or no size at all.

size	V	J	length	D	CDR3	DNA
NA	TRBV18	TRBJ2-1	13	NA	CASSPPERNEQFF	TGTGCCAGCTCACCACCGGAGAGAAATGAGCAGTTCTTC
NA	TRBV11-2	TRBJ2-5	14	NA	CASSLSTTGETQYF	TGTGCCAGCAGCTTGTCGACAACAGGGGAGACCCAGTACTTC
NA	TRBV19	TRBJ1-5	14	NA	CASSIEGASQPQHF	TGTGCCAGTAGTATAGAGGGGGCGAGTCAGCCCCAGCATTTT
NA	TRBV5-1	TRBJ2-1	14	TRBD1	CASSLGQGGDEQFF	TGCGCCAGCAGCCTTGGACAGGGCGGCGATGAGCAGTTCTTC
NA	TRBV19	TRBJ1-2	13	TRBD1	CASQETGFYGYTF	TGTGCCAGTCAGGAGACAGGGTTCTATGGCTACACCTTC
once	TRBV3-1/TRBV3-2	TRBJ1-5	13	TRBD1	CASSKTGDQPQHF	TGTGCCAGCAGTAAGACAGGGGATCAGCCCCAGCATTTT
NA	TRBV6-5	TRBJ2-7	15	NA	CASSHSRGGRDEQYF	TGTGCCAGCAGTCACTCGAGGGGGGGGCGAGACGAGCAGTACTTC
NA	TRBV28	TRBJ1-6	12	NA	CASTGPNSPLHF	TGTGCCAGTACAGGGCCTAATTCACCCCTCCACTTT
NA	TRBV7-9	TRBJ2-3	15	NA	CASSFSSGSTDTQYF	TGTGCCAGCAGCTTTTCGTCGGGAAGCACAGATACGCAGTATTTT
NA	TRBV11-3	TRBJ2-7	15	TRBD2	CASSRTGLAGEGQYF	TGTGCCAGCAGCCGGACGGGACTAGCGGGAGAGGGGCAGTACTTC
once	TRBV11-3	TRBJ2-7	15	NA	CASSLMLGRDYEQYF	TGTGCCAGCAGCTTGATGTTGGGGCGTGACTACGAGCAGTACTTC
NA	TRBV7-2	TRBJ1-1	15	NA	CASSLPGLKNTEAFF	TGTGCCAGCAGCTTACCGGGACTCAAGAACACTGAAGCTTTCTTT
NA	TRBV7-7	TRBJ2-5	15	TRBD2	CASSKMGLAGETQYF	TGTGCCAGCAGCAAAATGGGACTAGCTGGGGAGACCCAGTACTTC
NA	TRBV4-2	TRBJ1-4	16	NA	CASSQDRTATNEKLFF	TGTGCCAGCAGCCAAGATAGGACAGCAACTAATGAAAAACTGTTTTTT
NA	TRBV9	TRBJ2-1	17	TRBD2	CASSPSLTSPLGNEQFF	TGTGCCAGCAGCCCTTCCTTGACTAGCCCCTTGGGCAATGAGCAGTTCTTC
NA	TRBV7-3	TRBJ2-3	12	NA	CASSSDFRTQYF	TGTGCCAGCAGCTCGGACTTCCGGACGCAGTATTTT
NA	TRBV30	TRBJ2-2	16	TRBD1	CAWIGRGLENTGELFF	TGTGCCTGGATTGGCAGGGGGCTTGAGAACACCGGGGAGCTGTTTTTT
NA	TRBV11-2	TRBJ1-6	13	NA	CASSLLRDSPLHF	TGTGCCAGCAGCTTATTGAGAGATTCACCCCTCCACTTT
NA	TRBV2	TRBJ2-5	15	TRBD2	CASSDYGRAPETQYF	TGTGCCAGCAGTGACTACGGGAGGGCCCCAGAGACCCAGTACTTC
NA	TRBV29-1	TRBJ2-1	15	TRBD2	CSVEDRSGGDNEQFF	TGCAGCGTTGAAGATCGGAGCGGGGGGGACAATGAGCAGTTCTTC
NA	TRBV18	TRBJ2-7	12	NA	CASSYQQREQYF	TGTGCCAGCTCATACCAACAGCGGGAGCAGTACTTC
NA	TRBV19	TRBJ1-2	12	NA	CASNEEFYGYTF	TGTGCCAGTAATGAAGAGTTCTATGGCTACACCTTC
NA	TRBV11-2	TRBJ2-1	13	NA	CASSSRPPSEQFF	TGTGCCAGCAGCTCTCGCCCGCCTAGTGAGCAGTTCTTC
NA	TRBV4-2	TRBJ1-6	14	NA	CASSQDRAQSPLHF	TGTGCCAGCAGCCAAGACAGGGCCCAGTCACCCCTCCACTTT
NA	TRBV4-3	TRBJ1-3	15	TRBD1	CASSQYRGSGNTIYF	TGCGCCAGCAGCCAGTACAGGGGATCTGGAAACACCATATATTTT
NA	TRBV7-8	TRBJ2-5	14	NA	CASSFVDGKETQYF	TGTGCCAGCAGCTTTGTGGACGGGAAAGAGACCCAGTACTTC
few	TRBV7-2	TRBJ1-1	15	NA	CASSLVDSRNTEAFF	TGTGCCAGCAGCTTGGTTGACAGTAGGAACACTGAAGCTTTCTTT
NA	TRBV9	TRBJ2-2	15	NA	CASSVGRRNTGELFF	TGTGCCAGCAGCGTTGGCAGGCGGAACACCGGGGAGCTGTTTTTT
NA	TRBV7-2	TRBJ2-7	13	NA	CASGRPSSYEQYF	TGTGCCAGTGGGAGGCCGAGCTCCTACGAGCAGTACTTC
NA	TRBV18	TRBJ2-5	14	TRBD2	CASSPGWREETQYF	TGTGCCAGCTCACCGGGCTGGCGGGAGGAGACCCAGTACTTC
NA	TRBV5-4	TRBJ1-2	15	NA	CASSPVGGQNYGYTF	TGTGCCAGCAGCCCCGTAGGAGGACAGAACTATGGCTACACCTTC
few	TRBV6-1	TRBJ1-4	14	NA	CASSERVSGEKLFF	TGTGCCAGCAGTGAAAGGGTCTCGGGGGAAAAACTGTTTTTT
NA	TRBV5-1	TRBJ2-4	14	NA	CASSLGVGAEGVYF	TGCGCCAGCAGCTTGGGAGTGGGAGCTGAAGGTGTGTACTTC
NA	TRBV4-1	TRBJ2-1	15	TRBD2	CASSQGLALLGEQFF	TGCGCCAGCAGCCAAGGACTAGCCCTTCTTGGTGAGCAGTTCTTC
NA	TRBV19	TRBJ2-7	13	NA	CASSIYGNYEQYF	TGTGCCAGTAGTATATACGGTAACTACGAGCAGTACTTC
once	TRBV7-2	TRBJ1-2	17	NA	CASSSGGREAGNYGYTF	TGTGCCAGCAGCAGTGGGGGGAGGGAAGCAGGGAACTATGGCTACACCTTC
NA	TRBV7-3	TRBJ1-5	13	NA	CASSLSQGQPQHF	TGTGCCAGCAGCTTATCCCAGGGACAGCCCCAGCATTTT
NA	TRBV19	TRBJ1-5	16	NA	CASSIVGREGNQPQHF	TGTGCCAGTAGTATCGTCGGAAGGGAGGGTAATCAGCCCCAGCATTTT
NA	TRBV7-6	TRBJ2-2	16	TRBD2	CASSKTSGLNTGELFF	TGTGCCAGCAGCAAGACTAGCGGGCTTAACACCGGGGAGCTGTTTTTT
NA	TRBV5-1	TRBJ2-7	17	NA	CASSSQIRDTRSYEQYF	TGCGCCAGCAGCTCACAAATCCGGGACACACGCTCCTACGAGCAGTACTTC
once	TRBV7-9	TRBJ2-1	16	TRBD2	CASSFGLAGMGYEQFF	TGTGCCAGCAGCTTTGGACTAGCGGGAATGGGTTATGAGCAGTTCTTC
NA	TRBV13	TRBJ2-3	17	TRBD2	CASSRAYSGKVTDTQYF	TGTGCCAGCAGCAGAGCGTATAGCGGGAAGGTCACAGATACGCAGTATTTT
NA	TRBV5-1	TRBJ2-3	16	TRBD1	CASSSRQGYSTDTQYF	TGCGCCAGCAGCTCCCGACAGGGTTATAGCACAGATACGCAGTATTTT
NA	TRBV28	TRBJ2-3	18	NA	CASSLILPSGSRTDTQYF	TGTGCCAGCAGTTTAATCCTACCTTCGGGGAGTCGGACAGATACGCAGTATTTT
NA	TRBV5-1	TRBJ2-1	19	NA	CASSLAISRRQPNFGEQFF	TGCGCCAGCAGCTTGGCCATTAGCAGAAGACAGCCGAATTTTGGTGAGCAGTTCTTC